The entry that follows covers one TCR beta chain sequence. The data derive from a study of cytomegalovirus exposure and HLA in healthy donors. At the level of the study: The same platform as the approximately 730 first-cohort repertoires was used for the 120 validation repertoires, a later analysis reported.

The CDR3 covers 14 residues. CDR1 and CDR2 from the germline V gene are MNHEY and SVGAGI. The J segment lost 5 bases and the V segment lost 6 bases, leaving 8 bases of the junction unmatched. The table came from immunoSEQ multiplex PCR; TCRdb's copy has only in-frame clones and leaves some out. The sample contains about 160,000 clones, around 96% of which appear only once. Sequencing input: PBMCs. The chain has TRBV6-5 and TRBJ1-2; 8 bases are a match to TRBD1. This sequence was found in a woman in her late teens or twenties in good health and CMV-seronegative. The CDR3 reads CASSDRGASYGYTF. CDR3 nucleotide sequence: TGTGCCAGCAGCGACAGGGGCGCTTCGTATGGCTACACCTTC.